Sequencing of this T cell receptor (beta chain) was carried out in a study of cytomegalovirus exposure and HLA in healthy donors (dated by TCRdb to the late 2010s). Background on the whole study: An earlier analysis of 550 to 700 of the donors reported approximately 270 Gb of sequence data and 100 million to 140 million unique TCR beta sequences from 150 million to 200 million T cells. All discovery cohort repertoires had been generated using a single sequencing platform. In the later analysis, no new phenotypic data were used to find candidate immune exposures; instead, reliance was placed on TCR beta sequences and their occurrence across donors. An early release covering more than 500 HLA-typed donors comprised 250 to 350 gigabases of sequencing data and roughly 85 million unique TCR sequences. An earlier analysis of more than 450 of the donors used high-throughput TCR beta sequencing to judge whether each TCR beta V gene segment behaved as functional or pseudogenic. Typing coverage varied by locus: roughly 620-630 donors for A, B, C, DRB1 and DQB1; 500 to 550 for DQA1; about 590 for DPA1; 450 to 480 for DPB1. In a later analysis, previously published TCR beta repertoires from 500 to 750 donors were re-analyzed and high-resolution HLA genotyping was added so that TCR occurrence patterns could be studied. HLA typing covered class I and class II loci at four-digit resolution. Of the approximately 400 genotyped donors, roughly 85% fell in the genetic ancestry cluster associated with self-reported Caucasian donors. The T cell repertoires of about 700 subjects were profiled by immunosequencing and related to cytomegalovirus serostatus. In a later genetic analysis, genome-wide SNP genotypes for about 55% of the roughly 670 donors were used, and that subset was treated as a discovery cohort. About 5 DR-DQ haplotypes were handled as single units for association and clustering, since linkage in the cohort was strong. The study aimed to test whether cataloging public T cell receptors could reveal signatures of past pathogen exposure. On average, over 200,000 unique TCR beta nucleotide sequences were sequenced per donor among 300 to 500 genotyped donors of the cohort, with around 19% of those sequences being non-productive. Donor age, sex, ethnicity and CMV serostatus were compiled together with the repertoire data. A separate validation cohort of roughly 130 different subjects was used in addition to the roughly 700-subject first cohort. High-throughput TCR immunosequencing, statistical association of individual TCRs with disease status, and machine learning were combined to predict cytomegalovirus infection status. Results and caveats for the whole study, not just this receptor: Most TCR sequences were observed very rarely across donors, whereas some public TCRs were present in many individuals. The study listed 164 TCR beta chains as associated with cytomegalovirus. Correlated functional status among segregating V segments might be attributable to linkage disequilibrium, but an unknown experimental factor could not be ruled out. In this cohort, only TCR beta chains were sequenced, and detectable features were limited by the absence of alpha or paired-chain data. In a later analysis, several top co-occurrence clusters were reported to appear linked to parvovirus B19, influenza, CMV and Epstein-Barr virus. The authors suggested that the approach could potentially be generalized to other disease states and immunological phenotypes. A later analysis found that HLA-associated TCR beta chains were more clonally expanded and had lower generation probabilities than equally common non-associated chains. A later analysis found that most CMV-associated TCR beta chains appeared HLA-restricted, with HLA associations seemingly driven largely by CMV exposure. A further reported finding was that TCR beta sequences accurately predicted the HLA-A and HLA-B alleles for most subjects in the first cohort. In vitro tests confirmed that a few of the cytomegalovirus-associated TCR beta chains recognize cytomegalovirus antigens. In a later analysis, the rate of TCR association differed among HLA loci, with DRB1 alleles having the most associated TCRs and HLA-C alleles having the fewest. The classifier was reported to diagnose cytomegalovirus status with high specificity and sensitivity in both the original and validation cohorts. A later genetic analysis reported fewer N-insertions in productive TCRs among donors in an Asian-associated ancestry cluster than the roughly 620-donor mean. In an earlier analysis of around 500 of the donors, most TCR beta V segments appeared in productive rearrangements about 87% or about 30% of the time, broadly matching IMGT annotations. The presence/absence analyses assumed that sequencing depth was roughly uniform across donors, and that assumption may not be true. For the cohort, immune exposure information was limited to CMV serostatus. When HLA alleles, especially DR and DQ, strongly co-occurred, TCR associations were difficult to assign to individual alleles. Because HLA typing was missing for some donors at each locus, association tests included only the typed subset. Around 16 rarely observed V segments, including chromosome 9 orphons, were excluded from the earlier analysis of almost 600 of the donors because counts were too low. A later genetic analysis associated a missense DCLRE1C variant with V-gene and J-gene trimming of TCR beta chains, and an independent cohort replicated the association. In a later analysis, some 17,000 TCR beta sequences were associated with specific HLA alleles at a false discovery rate of 0.05. Some IMGT-functional V segments, including TRBV6-2 and TRBV6-3, could not be distinguished by the 87-base-pair reads and were therefore excluded. The sequencing pipeline was judged likely to have produced a cluster of highly shared sequence variants as a technical artifact.

The germline V gene (reference sequence) supplies CDR1 GTSNPN and CDR2 SVGIG. Relative to germline, V is 0 bases shorter and J is 11 bases shorter, with 13 bases between their ends. The CDR3 goes from the cysteine to the phenylalanine over 12 residues. The kept DNA is CDR3 alone, 36 bases in frame from the first base. The cohort consisted of 666 healthy bone marrow donors. At the time of sampling, every cohort member was nominally healthy, though immune exposures that went unrecorded were likely present. The donor tested CMV seronegative and was one of the 352 seronegative cohort members. A peripheral blood sample was provided by each donor, and peripheral blood mononuclear cells were used for TCR beta sequencing. Genomic DNA extraction from the blood cell samples was performed with the Qiagen DNeasy Blood Extraction Kit. The library was made by the immunoSEQ multiplex PCR assay. For the multiplex PCR, a mixture combining 60 forward primers for TCR Vbeta segments and 13 reverse primers for TCR Jbeta segments was used. The CDR3 region of rearranged TCR beta genes was amplified from genomic DNA with a multiplex PCR assay. Amplified TCR beta libraries were sequenced as 87-base-pair reads on the Illumina HiSeq System. From the authors' description of their analysis: Across the 500 to 850 repertoires, a later analysis counted 80 million or so unique TCR beta chains, about 10 million of which were shared by at least two donors. A nearest-neighbor algorithm error-corrected the raw reads and collapsed the reads into unique sequences, merging closely related sequences to remove PCR and sequencing errors. CDR3 sequences were aligned to IMGT reference sequences to assign V, D and J gene segments. For a sequence to be retained, a match of at least six nucleotides was required to both a V gene segment and a J gene segment. Rearrangements were called productive when the CDR3 lacked stop codons and stayed in frame with V and J; all others were non-productive. CDR3 was defined according to IMGT convention as the region running from the second conserved V-encoded cysteine to the conserved J-encoded phenylalanine. The earlier analysis of 587 of the donors excluded any sequence lacking an unambiguous match to a single V gene segment. An earlier analysis of a few hundred of the donors classified V segments as functional when productive rearrangements were above 56.7% and as segregating when the standard deviation between donors was above 5%. To diagnose cytomegalovirus status from the catalog of TCR beta chain sequences, a statistical classification framework was built. A later analysis assigned V and J genes by comparing TCR nucleotide sequences with IMGT/GENE-DB human TR gene sequences. A later analysis assigned CDR3 sequences and most-parsimonious VDJ recombination scenarios with the TCRdist pipeline. In a later analysis, every TCR beta chain was defined by the combination of its CDR3 amino acid sequence and its V-gene family, and reads without a unique V-gene family were dropped. A later analysis removed 550 to 700 highly shared, low-generation-probability nucleotide sequences to deal with suspected cross-contamination and a sequencing artifact. A later analysis calculated a clonal expansion index for each public chain from normalized within-repertoire ranks of inferred template counts. Generation probabilities in a later analysis came from a VDJ recombination model fitted to out-of-frame rearrangements, and those results were checked against IGoR. In a later analysis, TCR-TCR, TCR-HLA and TCR-CMV co-occurrence was scored with hypergeometric tests, and a repertoire-size bias correction was applied to TCR pairs. To estimate false discovery rates, a later analysis permuted the HLA or CMV assignments 20 times. In a later analysis, co-occurring TCRs were grouped using DBSCAN, with TCRdist sequence similarity added in when clustering inside HLA-allele-positive subsets. Repertoires with fewer than 30,000 or more than 120,000 public chains, plus five repertoires with anomalous nucleotide sharing, were excluded from co-occurrence clustering. TCRdb re-hosts the immuneACCESS table, in-frame sequences only. Its copies lack some clones; in the studies checked, an unresolved V gene accounts for under half of them, and the cause for the rest is not known. That table supplies the V and J calls and clone size; D and trimming were determined from the DNA. Recorded for this sample are 130,000 to 150,000 clones; about three quarters of them occurred a single time. The ten largest clones represent 3.5% to 5% of the sample.

This clone appeared a single time. It lacks a known antigen. It has no much larger one-base neighbor in the sample; base qualities were not kept. Recombination joined TRBV30 with TRBJ2-5; TRBD2 is perhaps the D gene, given 5 matching bases. Material for sequencing was PBMCs. This sequence was found in a man younger than 30 in good health and CMV-seronegative. The CDR3 reads CAWSVGGRGQYF. At the DNA level, the sequence is TGTGCCTGGAGTGTGGGCGGGCGTGGGCAGTACTTC.